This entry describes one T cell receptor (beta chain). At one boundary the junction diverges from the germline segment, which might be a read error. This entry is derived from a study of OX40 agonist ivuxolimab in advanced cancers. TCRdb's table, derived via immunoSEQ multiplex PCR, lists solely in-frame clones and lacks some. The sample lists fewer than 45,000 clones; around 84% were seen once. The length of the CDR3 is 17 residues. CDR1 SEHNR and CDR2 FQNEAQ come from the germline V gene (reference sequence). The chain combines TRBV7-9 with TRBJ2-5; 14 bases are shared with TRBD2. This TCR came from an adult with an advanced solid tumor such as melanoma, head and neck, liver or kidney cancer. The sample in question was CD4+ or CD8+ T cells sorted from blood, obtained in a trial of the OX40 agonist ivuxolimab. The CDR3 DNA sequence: TGTGCCAGCAGCGTAGCCCAGGGGACTAGCGGGGGAGAGACCCAGTACTTC. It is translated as CASSVAQGTSGGETQYF.